The TCR beta chain under discussion was sequenced for a study of T cells expressing NK-cell markers. The CDR3 totals 17 residues. Germline values: CDR1 MNHEY, CDR2 SVGAGI. Using the 5' RACE reads, TCRdb records one entry per CDR3 protein without DNA. The sample features about 180,000 distinct CDR3 sequences, with 20% in its top ten. Sequencing input: blood T cells: a sorted CD56 or NKG2C T cell subset, CD4+ or CD8+ T cells, or bulk PBMC T cells (not recorded which). This sequence was found in a man aged 18-75 years in good health. V gene TRBV6-5 combines with J gene TRBJ1-4. CDR3 region: CASSYSVDAARNEKLFF.